The text below deals with one T cell receptor (beta chain). The CDR3 spans 17 residues. Per the germline V gene, CDR1 is MDHEN and CDR2 is SYDVKM. V trimming: 2 bases; J trimming: 5 bases; junction bases outside the gene matches: 11. 13 Jbeta primers and 60 Vbeta primers were used for the PCR. The repertoire was sequenced with immunoSEQ multiplex PCR; TCRdb's copy has only in-frame clones and lacks some. Among approximately 53,000 clones listed, 80% were seen once. This sample was included in a study of cytomegalovirus exposure and HLA in healthy donors. The rearrangement links TRBV28 to TRBJ2-7; 11 bases match TRBD1. Sequences were obtained from PBMCs. The origin of this receptor is a man younger than 40 in good health and CMV-seropositive. The CDR3 region has the DNA TGTGCCAGCAGTTTAAATTGGTGGTTGGGACAGGGGGACGAGCAGTACTTC. Protein sequence: CASSLNWWLGQGDEQYF.